The TCR beta chain under discussion was sequenced for a study of post-analysis software for immune sequencing data. Findings of the study overall: About 5 TRBV segments occurring more often in patients than controls included TRBV5-6, TRBV5-1 and TRBV20-1.

CDR1 and CDR2 (germline): ENHRY, SYGVKD. The CDR3 runs to 17 residues. Trimming cost V 1 base and J 5 bases; bases outside gene matches: 10. This clonotype was counted a few times. Its antigen is currently unknown. TCR beta libraries were prepared from cDNA with unique molecular identifiers. Via MiXCR, TCRdb re-called the PCR reads, giving one row per CDR3 protein. This sample carries almost 700,000 distinct CDR3 sequences, approximately 60% of them seen once, and the ten largest clones take roughly 12%. Material: blood. The chain employs TRBV10-3 and TRBJ2-1, with TRBD2 matching over 8 bases. The sequence derives from a girl aged 2 to 9 with multiple sclerosis. CDR3 in amino acids: CAISELLTSGPNNEQFF. CDR3 DNA: TGTGCCATCAGTGAGTTGCTCACTAGCGGTCCAAACAATGAGCAGTTCTTC.